These 8 T cell receptor beta chains were sequenced from one sample in a study of long-term antiretroviral therapy in people with HIV. Samples were assayed with immunoSEQ v3.0 at survey level. Generated by immunoSEQ multiplex PCR, the TCRdb table keeps only in-frame clones and is missing some. The sample holds about 41,000 clones, 85% to 95% seen once. The specimen was unsorted PBMCs, collected approximately 9.1 years after starting antiretroviral therapy. The receptors originated from a man between 25 and 39 years old with HIV.

This clone has just one count. The V gene is TRBV5-1, the J gene TRBJ2-3, with 7 nucleotides matching TRBD2. Trimming removed 2 bases from V and 1 base from J; junction bases left unmatched: 4. CDR3 length equals 15 residues. CDR1 is SGHRS, CDR2 YFSETQ, per germline. The DNA for the CDR3 is TGCGCCAGCAGCTTCGGCGCGGGGGGCACAGATACGCAGTATTTT. Translated, it gives CASSFGAGGTDTQYF.

V gene TRBV5-1 combines with J gene TRBJ1-6; TRBD1 matches at 9 bases. V gave up 5 bases and J gave up 7 bases; unmatched junction bases: 4. The CDR3 covers 14 residues. Germline V gene data show CDR1 as SGHRS and CDR2 as YFSETQ. The CDR3 region has the DNA TGCGCCAGCAGGGAGACAGGGGGAAATTCACCCCTCCACTTT. Its translation is CASRETGGNSPLHF.

The chain joins TRBV28 to TRBJ1-2; D not certain. V lost 3 bases to trimming and J lost 2 bases, with 10 bases between them. This CDR3 comprises 14 residues. Germline V gene sequence: CDR1 MDHEN, CDR2 SYDVKM. CDR3 sequence reads: CASSFSGRNYGYTF. Written as DNA, the CDR3 is TGTGCCAGCAGTTTCTCGGGGAGGAACTATGGCTACACCTTC.

This chain uses TRBV28 with TRBJ2-7, with 10 bases that match TRBD1. V lost 6 bases to trimming and J lost 7 bases; unmatched junction nucleotides: 15. Looked up from germline, CDR1 is MDHEN and CDR2 is SYDVKM. The CDR3 length is 16 residues. The CDR3 loop is CASRLSPGQGVQEQYF. The CDR3 DNA reads as TGTGCCAGCAGACTTTCCCCTGGACAGGGGGTACAGGAGCAGTACTTC.

The chain combines TRBV2 with TRBJ2-1; TRBD2 matches 8 bases. The CDR3 spans 16 residues. V lost 1 base to trimming and J lost 2 bases; unmatched junction nucleotides: 4. From germline, CDR1 is SNHLY and CDR2 FYNNEI. CDR3 sequence: CASSEGVAGPYNEQFF. The DNA for the CDR3 is TGTGCCAGCAGTGAAGGCGTAGCGGGGCCCTACAATGAGCAGTTCTTC.

The CDR3 sequence is CASSSGTGTSVNGYTF. CDR3 DNA sequence: TGTGCCAGCAGTTCCGGGACAGGGACCTCTGTTAATGGCTACACCTTC. The chain links TRBV28 to TRBJ1-2; TRBD1 matches at 9 bases. The CDR3 runs to 16 residues. Germline loops: CDR1 MDHEN, CDR2 SYDVKM. With V trimmed by 4 bases and J by 6 bases, 12 bases remained unmatched.

The chain has TRBV29-1 and TRBJ2-5, with TRBD1 matching 8 bases. The CDR3 has 11 residues. Trimming cost V 7 bases and J 5 bases; bases outside gene matches: 3. CDR1 SQVTM and CDR2 ANQGSEA come from the germline V gene. For the CDR3, the DNA is TGCAGCGGAGCAGGGGGCGAGACCCAGTACTTC. This gives the protein CSGAGGETQYF. Complete variable domain (other parts from reference TRBV29-1 and TRBJ2-5): SAVISQKPSRDICQRGTSLTIQCQVDSQVTMMFWYRQQPGQSLTLIATANQGSEATYESGFVIDKFPISRPNLTFSTLTVSNMSPEDSSIYLCSGAGGETQYFGPGTRLLVL.

The V gene is TRBV27, the J gene TRBJ2-7; 8 positions match TRBD1. Losses at the gene ends were 7 bases for V and 2 bases for J; bases not matched to a gene: 10. The germline CDR1 and CDR2 sequences are MNHEY and SMNVEV (reference sequence). This CDR3 has 15 amino acids. The DNA of the CDR3 is TGTGCCAGCACCCCGACAGGGGACCCTCCCTACGAGCAGTACTTC. It encodes CASTPTGDPPYEQYF.